This passage covers 4 T cell receptor beta chains from one sample sequenced in a study of T cell responses to AZD1222 COVID-19 vaccine. Measured with immunoSEQ multiplex PCR; TCRdb has only the in-frame clones, and not every one. The profile shows more than 95,000 clones, roughly 91% of them singletons. Specimen: peripheral blood, collected on day 0 of MenACWY control vaccination. These TCRs come from an adult in good health.

DNA of the CDR3: TGTGCCAGCAGCCTCGAAGGCGGATCCTACGAGCAGTACTTC. Amino acids: CASSLEGGSYEQYF. The chain joins TRBV2 to TRBJ2-7; D remains ambiguous. The CDR3 has 14 residues. V lost 6 bases to trimming and J lost 1 base, with 13 bases between them. CDR1 SNHLY and CDR2 FYNNEI come from the germline V gene.

The chain has TRBV19 and TRBJ2-7; possibly TRBD1 or TRBD2 for D (6 bases each). V was pared by 3 bases and J by 2 bases, with 11 bases between. Per the germline V gene, CDR1 is LNHDA and CDR2 is SQIVND (reference sequence). The CDR3 loop spans 14 amino acids. CDR3: CASSMRGDTYEQYF. The CDR3 DNA reads TGTGCCAGTAGTATGAGGGGGGATACCTACGAGCAGTACTTC.

This chain connects TRBV5-4 to TRBJ2-7, with D unclear. Looked up from germline, CDR1 is SGHNT and CDR2 is YYREEE (reference sequence). The CDR3 has 12 amino acids. The V end was cut by 0 bases, the J end by 2 bases, with 3 bases between. CDR3 in amino acids: CASSLATYEQYF. The CDR3 DNA is TGTGCCAGCAGCTTGGCTACCTACGAGCAGTACTTC.

This chain uses TRBV6-2 or TRBV6-3 with TRBJ2-7; 8 positions match TRBD1. The junction had 0 bases not matched to a gene; V was cut back by 2 bases and J by 0 bases. Germline loops: CDR1 MNHEY, CDR2 SVGEGT. The CDR3 runs 14 residues. The DNA for the CDR3 is TGTGCCAGCAGTTACCAGGGGGCCTCCTACGAGCAGTACTTC. Translation gives CASSYQGASYEQYF.